The sequence of this TCR beta chain was determined in a study of blood T cell repertoires in COVID-19. Study overall: The origin of the acute and convalescent COVID-19 samples was the United States, Italy and Spain. The cDNA or gDNA used as material had been derived from T cells, B-cell-depleted T cells, or PBMCs.

With 0 bases removed from V and 2 bases from J, the gap between germline ends came to 14 bases. The germline V gene has CDR1 SGHDT and CDR2 YYEEEE. The CDR3 loop spans 16 amino acids. Under the authors' procedure: By means of reference gene primer amplification, nucleated cell counts were estimated. Method: immunoSEQ multiplex PCR; TCRdb's copy keeps in-frame clones and lacks some. The V and J calls and clone size are taken from that table; D and trimming were inferred from the DNA. The sample has about 93,000 clones, about 86% seen once. J is TRBJ1-1 and V is TRBV5-6; D gene ambiguous. The sequenced material came from peripheral blood. The sequence was obtained from a woman older than 75 with acute or convalescent COVID-19. CDR3 bases: TGTGCCAGCAGCTTGGGTATTCATACTCTAAACACTGAAGCTTTCTTT. This encodes CASSLGIHTLNTEAFF.